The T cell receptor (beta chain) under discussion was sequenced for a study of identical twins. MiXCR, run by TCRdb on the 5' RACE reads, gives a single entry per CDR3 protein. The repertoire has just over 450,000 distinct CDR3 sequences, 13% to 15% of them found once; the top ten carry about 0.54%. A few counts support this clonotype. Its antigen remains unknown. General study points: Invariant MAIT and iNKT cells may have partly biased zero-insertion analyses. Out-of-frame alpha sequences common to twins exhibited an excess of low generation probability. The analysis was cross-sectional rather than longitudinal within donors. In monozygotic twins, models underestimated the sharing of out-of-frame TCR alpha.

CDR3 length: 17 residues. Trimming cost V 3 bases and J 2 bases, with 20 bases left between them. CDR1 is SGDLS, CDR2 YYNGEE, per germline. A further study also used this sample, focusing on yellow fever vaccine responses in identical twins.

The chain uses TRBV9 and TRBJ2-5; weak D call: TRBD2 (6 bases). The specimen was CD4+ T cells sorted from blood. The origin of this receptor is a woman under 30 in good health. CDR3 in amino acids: CASSAKVGGGTQETQYF. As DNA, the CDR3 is TGTGCCAGCAGCGCTAAGGTGGGGGGAGGTACACAAGAGACCCAGTACTTC.